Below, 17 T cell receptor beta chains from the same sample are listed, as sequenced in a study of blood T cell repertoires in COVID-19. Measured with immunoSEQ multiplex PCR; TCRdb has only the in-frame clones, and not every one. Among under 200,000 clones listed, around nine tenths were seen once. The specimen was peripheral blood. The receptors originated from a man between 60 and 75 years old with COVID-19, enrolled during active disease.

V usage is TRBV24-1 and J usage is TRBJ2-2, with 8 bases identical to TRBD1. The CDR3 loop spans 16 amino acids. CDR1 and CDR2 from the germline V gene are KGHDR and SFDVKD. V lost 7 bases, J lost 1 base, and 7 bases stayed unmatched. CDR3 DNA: TGTGCCACCAGGGGAGACAGGGGATTGAACACCGGGGAGCTGTTTTTT. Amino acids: CATRGDRGLNTGELFF.

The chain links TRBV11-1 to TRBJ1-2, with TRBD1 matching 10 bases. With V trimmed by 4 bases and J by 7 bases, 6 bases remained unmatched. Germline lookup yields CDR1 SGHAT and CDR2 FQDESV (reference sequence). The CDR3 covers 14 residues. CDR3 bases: TGTGCCAGCAGCTCCCGGACAGGGGGATTTGGCTACACCTTC. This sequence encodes CASSSRTGGFGYTF.

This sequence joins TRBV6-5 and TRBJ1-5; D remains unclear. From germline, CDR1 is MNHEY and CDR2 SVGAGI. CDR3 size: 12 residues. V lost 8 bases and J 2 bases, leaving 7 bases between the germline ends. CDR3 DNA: TGTGCCAGCGTGGCCGGCAATCAGCCCCAGCATTTT. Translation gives CASVAGNQPQHF.

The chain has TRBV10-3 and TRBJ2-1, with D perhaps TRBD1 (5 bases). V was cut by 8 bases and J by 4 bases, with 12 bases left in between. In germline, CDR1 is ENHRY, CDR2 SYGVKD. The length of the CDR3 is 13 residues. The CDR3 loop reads CAIGAEIYNEQFF. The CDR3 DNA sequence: TGTGCCATCGGGGCAGAAATATACAATGAGCAGTTCTTC.

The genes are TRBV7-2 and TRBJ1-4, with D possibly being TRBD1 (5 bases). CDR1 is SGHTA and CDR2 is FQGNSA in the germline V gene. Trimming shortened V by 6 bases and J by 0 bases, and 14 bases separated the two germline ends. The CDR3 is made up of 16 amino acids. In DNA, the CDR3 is TGTGCCAGCAGTTATCGCTCACAGGCAACTAATGAAAAACTGTTTTTT. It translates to CASSYRSQATNEKLFF.

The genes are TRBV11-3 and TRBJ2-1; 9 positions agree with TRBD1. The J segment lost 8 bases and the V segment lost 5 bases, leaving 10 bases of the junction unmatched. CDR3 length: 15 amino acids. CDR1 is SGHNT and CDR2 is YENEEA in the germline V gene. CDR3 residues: CASSAGTGKVHEQFF. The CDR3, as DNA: TGTGCCAGCAGCGCCGGGACAGGGAAAGTCCATGAGCAGTTCTTC.

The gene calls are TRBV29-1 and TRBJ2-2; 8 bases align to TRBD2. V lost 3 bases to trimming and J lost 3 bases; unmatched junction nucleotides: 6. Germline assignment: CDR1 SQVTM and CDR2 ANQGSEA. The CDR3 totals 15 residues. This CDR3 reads CSVDSSGDYTGELFF. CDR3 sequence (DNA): TGCAGCGTTGATAGTAGCGGGGATTACACCGGGGAGCTGTTTTTT.

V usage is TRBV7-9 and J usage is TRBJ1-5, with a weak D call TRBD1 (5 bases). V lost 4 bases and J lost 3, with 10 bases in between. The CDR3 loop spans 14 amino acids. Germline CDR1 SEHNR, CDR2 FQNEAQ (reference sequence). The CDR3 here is CASSSDSVNQPQHF. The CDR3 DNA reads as TGTGCCAGCAGCTCTGACAGTGTCAATCAGCCCCAGCATTTT. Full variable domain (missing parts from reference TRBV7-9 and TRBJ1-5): DTGVSQNPRHKITKRGQNVTFRCDPISEHNRLYWYRQTLGQGPEFLTYFQNEAQLEKSRLLSDRFSAERPKGSFSTLEIQRTEQGDSAMYLCASSSDSVNQPQHFGDGTRLSIL.

This CDR3 reads CASSTNRNHEQFF. In DNA, the CDR3 is TGTGCCAGTAGTACGAACAGGAACCATGAGCAGTTCTTC. The chain has TRBV19 and TRBJ2-1, with D tentatively TRBD1 (5 bases). Germline V gives CDR1 LNHDA, CDR2 SQIVND (reference sequence). Deletions cut 4 bases from V and 8 bases from J, with 12 bases between. There are 13 residues in the CDR3.

The CDR3 reads CASSPMASNTGYTF. For the CDR3, the DNA is TGTGCCAGCAGCCCCATGGCCTCAAATACTGGCTACACCTTC. The chain joins TRBV7-2 to TRBJ1-2; D not resolved. The germline V and J ends were trimmed by 5 bases and 7 bases, with 17 bases remaining between them. CDR3 length: 14 amino acids. Germline V gene data show CDR1 as SGHTA and CDR2 as FQGNSA.

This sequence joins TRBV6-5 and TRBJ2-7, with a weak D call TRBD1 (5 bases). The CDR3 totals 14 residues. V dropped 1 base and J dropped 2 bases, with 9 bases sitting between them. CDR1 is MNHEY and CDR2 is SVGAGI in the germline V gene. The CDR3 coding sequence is TGTGCCAGCAGTTACTATTCAGGGCCCTACGAGCAGTACTTC. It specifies CASSYYSGPYEQYF.

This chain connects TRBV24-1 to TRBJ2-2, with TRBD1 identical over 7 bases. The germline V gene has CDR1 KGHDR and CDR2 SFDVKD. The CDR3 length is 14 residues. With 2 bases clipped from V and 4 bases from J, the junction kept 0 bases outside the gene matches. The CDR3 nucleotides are TGTGCCACCAGTGATTGGGACAGCACCGGGGAGCTGTTTTTT. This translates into CATSDWDSTGELFF.

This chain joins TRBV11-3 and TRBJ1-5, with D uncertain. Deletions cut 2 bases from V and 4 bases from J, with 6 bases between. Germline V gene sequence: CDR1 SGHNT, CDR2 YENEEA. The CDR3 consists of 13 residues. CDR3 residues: CASSLRVNQPQHF. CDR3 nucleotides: TGTGCCAGCAGCTTAAGAGTGAATCAGCCCCAGCATTTT.

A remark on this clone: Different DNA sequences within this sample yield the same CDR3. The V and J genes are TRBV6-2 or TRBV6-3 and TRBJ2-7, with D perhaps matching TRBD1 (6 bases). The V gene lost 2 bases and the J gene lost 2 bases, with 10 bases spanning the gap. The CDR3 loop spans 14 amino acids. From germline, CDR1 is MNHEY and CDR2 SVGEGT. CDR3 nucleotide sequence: TGTGCCAGCAGTTACCCGACAGGTACCTACGAGCAGTACTTC. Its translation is CASSYPTGTYEQYF.

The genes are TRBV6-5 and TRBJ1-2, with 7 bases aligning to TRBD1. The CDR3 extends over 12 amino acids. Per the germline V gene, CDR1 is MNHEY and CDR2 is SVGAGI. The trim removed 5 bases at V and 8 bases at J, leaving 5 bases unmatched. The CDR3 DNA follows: TGTGCCAGCAGTCGACAGGGCTGGGGCTACACCTTC. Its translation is CASSRQGWGYTF.

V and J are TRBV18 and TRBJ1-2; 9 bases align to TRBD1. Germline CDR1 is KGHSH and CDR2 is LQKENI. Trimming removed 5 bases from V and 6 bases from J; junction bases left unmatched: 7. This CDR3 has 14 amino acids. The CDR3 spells CASSEGQGVHGYTF. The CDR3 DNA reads TGTGCCAGCTCAGAGGGACAGGGTGTCCATGGCTACACCTTC.

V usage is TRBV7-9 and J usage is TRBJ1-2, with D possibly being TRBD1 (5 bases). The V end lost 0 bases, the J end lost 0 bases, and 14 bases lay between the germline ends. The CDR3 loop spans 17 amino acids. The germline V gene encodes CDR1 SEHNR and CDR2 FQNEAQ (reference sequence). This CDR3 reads CASSLATIGGANYGYTF. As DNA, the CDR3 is TGTGCCAGCAGCTTAGCTACCATAGGAGGGGCTAACTATGGCTACACCTTC.